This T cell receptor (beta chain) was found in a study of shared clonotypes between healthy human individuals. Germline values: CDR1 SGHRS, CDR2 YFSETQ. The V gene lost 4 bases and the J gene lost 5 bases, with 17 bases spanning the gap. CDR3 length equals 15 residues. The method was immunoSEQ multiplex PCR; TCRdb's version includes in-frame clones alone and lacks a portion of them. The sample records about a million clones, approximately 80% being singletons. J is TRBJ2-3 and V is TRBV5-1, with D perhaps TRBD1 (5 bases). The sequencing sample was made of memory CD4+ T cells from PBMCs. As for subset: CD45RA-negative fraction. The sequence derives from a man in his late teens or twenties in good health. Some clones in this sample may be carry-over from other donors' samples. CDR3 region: CASSRQGQGQDTQYF. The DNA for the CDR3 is TGCGCCAGCAGCCGTCAAGGGCAAGGACAAGATACGCAGTATTTT.